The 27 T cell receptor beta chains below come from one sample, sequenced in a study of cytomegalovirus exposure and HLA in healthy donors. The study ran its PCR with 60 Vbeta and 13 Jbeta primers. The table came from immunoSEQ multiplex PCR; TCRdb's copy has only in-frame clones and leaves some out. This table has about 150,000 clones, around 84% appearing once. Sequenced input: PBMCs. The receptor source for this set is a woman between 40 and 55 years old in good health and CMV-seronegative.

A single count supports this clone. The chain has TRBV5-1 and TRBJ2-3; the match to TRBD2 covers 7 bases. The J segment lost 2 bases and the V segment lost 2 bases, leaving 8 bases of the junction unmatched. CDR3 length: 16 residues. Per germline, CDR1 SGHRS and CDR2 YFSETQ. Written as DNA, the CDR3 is TGCGCCAGCAGCTTAACCGGGGGGACGCTCACAGATACGCAGTATTTT. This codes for CASSLTGGTLTDTQYF.

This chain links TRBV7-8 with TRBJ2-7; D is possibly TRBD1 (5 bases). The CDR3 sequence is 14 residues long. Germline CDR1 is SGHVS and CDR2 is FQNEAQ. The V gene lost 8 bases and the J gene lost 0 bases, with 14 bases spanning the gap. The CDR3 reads CASFHYDSSYEQYF. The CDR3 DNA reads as TGTGCCAGCTTTCACTATGACAGCTCCTACGAGCAGTACTTC.

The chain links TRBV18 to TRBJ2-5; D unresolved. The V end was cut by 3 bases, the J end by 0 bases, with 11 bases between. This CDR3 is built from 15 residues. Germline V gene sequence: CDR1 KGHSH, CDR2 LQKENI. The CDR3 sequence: CASSPRVSYQETQYF. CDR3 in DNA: TGTGCCAGCTCACCCCGGGTCTCTTACCAAGAGACCCAGTACTTC.

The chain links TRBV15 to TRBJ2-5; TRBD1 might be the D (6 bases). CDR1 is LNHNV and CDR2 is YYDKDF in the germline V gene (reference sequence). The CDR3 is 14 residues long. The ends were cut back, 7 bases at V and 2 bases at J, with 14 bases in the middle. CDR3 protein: CATNRGQGQETQYF. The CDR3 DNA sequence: TGTGCCACCAACCGAGGGCAGGGGCAAGAGACCCAGTACTTC.

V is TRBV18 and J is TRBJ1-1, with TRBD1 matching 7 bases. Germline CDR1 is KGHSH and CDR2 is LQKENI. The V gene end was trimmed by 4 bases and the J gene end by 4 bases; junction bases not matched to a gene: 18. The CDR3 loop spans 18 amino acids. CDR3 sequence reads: CASSRRQGSPFTSTEAFF. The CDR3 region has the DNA TGTGCCAGCTCACGTAGACAGGGTTCCCCCTTCACCAGCACTGAAGCTTTCTTT.

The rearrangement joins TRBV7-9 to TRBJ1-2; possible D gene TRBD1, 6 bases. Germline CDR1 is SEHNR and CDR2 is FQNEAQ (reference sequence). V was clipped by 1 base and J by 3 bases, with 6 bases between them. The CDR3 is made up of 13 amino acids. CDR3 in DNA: TGTGCCAGCAGCTTAGGGACAGACTATGGCTACACCTTC. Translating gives CASSLGTDYGYTF. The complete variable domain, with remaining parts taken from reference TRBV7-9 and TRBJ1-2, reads DTGVSQNPRHKITKRGQNVTFRCDPISEHNRLYWYRQTLGQGPEFLTYFQNEAQLEKSRLLSDRFSAERPKGSFSTLEIQRTEQGDSAMYLCASSLGTDYGYTFGSGTRLTVV.

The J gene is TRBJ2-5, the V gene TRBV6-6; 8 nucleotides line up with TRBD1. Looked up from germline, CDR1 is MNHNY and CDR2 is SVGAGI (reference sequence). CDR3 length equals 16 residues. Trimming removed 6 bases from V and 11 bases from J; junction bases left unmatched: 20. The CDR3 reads CASRPYPPGTGGEQYF. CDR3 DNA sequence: TGTGCCAGCAGGCCTTATCCGCCCGGGACAGGAGGAGAGCAGTACTTC.

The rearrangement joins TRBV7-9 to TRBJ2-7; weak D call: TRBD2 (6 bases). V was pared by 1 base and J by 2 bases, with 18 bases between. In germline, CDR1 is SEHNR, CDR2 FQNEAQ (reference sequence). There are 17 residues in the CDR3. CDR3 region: CASSLERGGTRTYEQYF. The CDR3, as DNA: TGTGCCAGCAGCTTAGAAAGGGGCGGGACGCGGACCTACGAGCAGTACTTC.

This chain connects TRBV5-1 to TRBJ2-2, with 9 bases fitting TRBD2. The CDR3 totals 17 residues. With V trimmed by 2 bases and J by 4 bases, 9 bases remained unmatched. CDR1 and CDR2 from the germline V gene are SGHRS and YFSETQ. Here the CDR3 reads CASSFAAGGQGTGELFF. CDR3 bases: TGCGCCAGCAGCTTCGCGGCGGGGGGGCAGGGCACCGGGGAGCTGTTTTTT.

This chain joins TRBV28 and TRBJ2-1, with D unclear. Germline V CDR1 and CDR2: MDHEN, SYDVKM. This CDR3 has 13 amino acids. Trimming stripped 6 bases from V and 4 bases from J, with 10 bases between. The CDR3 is CASRRDKYNEQFF. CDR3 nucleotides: TGTGCCAGCAGACGAGACAAATACAATGAGCAGTTCTTC.

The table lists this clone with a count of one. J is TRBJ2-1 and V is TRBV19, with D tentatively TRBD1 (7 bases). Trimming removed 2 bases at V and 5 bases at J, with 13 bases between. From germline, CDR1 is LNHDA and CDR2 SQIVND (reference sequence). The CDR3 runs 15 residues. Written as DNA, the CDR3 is TGTGCCAGTAGTATACAGGGGGGACGCAACAATGAGCAGTTCTTC. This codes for CASSIQGGRNNEQFF.

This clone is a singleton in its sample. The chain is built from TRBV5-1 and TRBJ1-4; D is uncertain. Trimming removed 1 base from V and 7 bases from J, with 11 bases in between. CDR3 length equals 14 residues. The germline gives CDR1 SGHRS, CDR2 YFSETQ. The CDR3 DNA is TGCGCCAGCAGCTTGACGGGAGTAACTGAAAAACTGTTTTTT. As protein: CASSLTGVTEKLFF.

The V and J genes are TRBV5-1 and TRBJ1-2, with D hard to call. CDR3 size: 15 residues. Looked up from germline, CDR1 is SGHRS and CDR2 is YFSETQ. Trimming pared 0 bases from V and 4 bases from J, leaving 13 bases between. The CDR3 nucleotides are TGCGCCAGCAGCTTGGGAGGGATCCCACCCTATGGCTACACCTTC. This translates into CASSLGGIPPYGYTF.

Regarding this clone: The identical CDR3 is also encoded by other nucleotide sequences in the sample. The CDR3 sequence: CASSLRRGETQYF. As DNA, the CDR3 is TGTGCCAGCAGTCTCCGAAGGGGGGAGACCCAGTACTTC. The chain combines TRBV27 with TRBJ2-5; tentative D call: TRBD1 (6 bases). The germline V gene has CDR1 MNHEY and CDR2 SMNVEV (reference sequence). The V and J ends lost 5 bases and 5 bases respectively, with 12 bases between them. The CDR3 length is 13 residues.

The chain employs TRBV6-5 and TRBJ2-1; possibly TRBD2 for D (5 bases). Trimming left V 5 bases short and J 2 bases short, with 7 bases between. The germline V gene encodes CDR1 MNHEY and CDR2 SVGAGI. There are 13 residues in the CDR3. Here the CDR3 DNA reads TGTGCCAGCAGTCGGGGTCCCTACAATGAGCAGTTCTTC. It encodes CASSRGPYNEQFF.

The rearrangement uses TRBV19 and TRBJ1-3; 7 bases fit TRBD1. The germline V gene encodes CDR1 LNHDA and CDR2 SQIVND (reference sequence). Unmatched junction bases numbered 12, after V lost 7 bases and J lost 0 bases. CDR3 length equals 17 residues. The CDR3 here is CASTPTGMRVSGNTIYF. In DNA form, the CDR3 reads TGTGCCAGTACCCCGACAGGGATGAGAGTCTCTGGAAACACCATATATTTT.

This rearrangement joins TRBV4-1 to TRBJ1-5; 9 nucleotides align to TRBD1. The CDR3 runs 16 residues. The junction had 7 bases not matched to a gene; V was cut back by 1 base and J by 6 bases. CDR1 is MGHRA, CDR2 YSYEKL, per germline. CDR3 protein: CASSQVGQGGGQPQHF. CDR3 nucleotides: TGCGCCAGCAGCCAAGTGGGACAGGGCGGGGGTCAGCCCCAGCATTTT.

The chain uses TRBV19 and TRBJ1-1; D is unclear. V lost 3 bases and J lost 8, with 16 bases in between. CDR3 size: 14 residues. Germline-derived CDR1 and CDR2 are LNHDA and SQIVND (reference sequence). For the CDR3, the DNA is TGTGCCAGTAGTATTTTCTATGAGCAATCAGAAGCTTTCTTT. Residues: CASSIFYEQSEAFF. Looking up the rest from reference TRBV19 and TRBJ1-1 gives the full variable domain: DGGITQSPKYLFRKEGQNVTLSCEQNLNHDAMYWYRQDPGQGLRLIYYSQIVNDFQKGDIAEGYSVSREKKESFPLTVTSAQKNPTAFYLCASSIFYEQSEAFFGQGTRLTVV.

The CDR3 is CASSPPYRGEGNTIYF. CDR3 coding DNA: TGTGCCAGCTCACCACCGTACAGGGGCGAGGGAAACACCATATATTTT. This chain links TRBV18 with TRBJ1-3; TRBD1 matches 7 bases. The CDR3 has 16 amino acids. Trimming removed 0 bases from V and 4 bases from J; junction bases left unmatched: 6. Germline V gene sequence: CDR1 KGHSH, CDR2 LQKENI.

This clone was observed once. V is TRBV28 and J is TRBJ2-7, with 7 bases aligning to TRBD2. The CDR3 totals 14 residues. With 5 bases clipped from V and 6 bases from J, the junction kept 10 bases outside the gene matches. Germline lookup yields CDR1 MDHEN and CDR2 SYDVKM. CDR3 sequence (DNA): TGTGCCAGCAGTCCCGGACTAGGGCTCGCCGAGCAGTACTTC. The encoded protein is CASSPGLGLAEQYF.

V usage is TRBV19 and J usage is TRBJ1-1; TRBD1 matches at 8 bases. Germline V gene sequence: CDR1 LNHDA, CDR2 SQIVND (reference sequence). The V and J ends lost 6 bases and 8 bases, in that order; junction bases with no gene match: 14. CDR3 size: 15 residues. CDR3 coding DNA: TGTGCCAGTAGGAAAGACAGGGGATGGGCCTCAGAAGCTTTCTTT. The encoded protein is CASRKDRGWASEAFF.

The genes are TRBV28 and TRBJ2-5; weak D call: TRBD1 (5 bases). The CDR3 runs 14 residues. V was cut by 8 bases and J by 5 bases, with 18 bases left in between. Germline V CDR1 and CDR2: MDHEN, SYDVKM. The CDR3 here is CASALTVPPETQYF. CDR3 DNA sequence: TGTGCCAGCGCCTTGACAGTACCTCCGGAGACCCAGTACTTC.

CDR3 residues: CASSLATGTAYNEQFF. The CDR3 nucleotides read TGTGCCAGCAGCTTAGCGACCGGGACAGCCTACAATGAGCAGTTCTTC. The genes are TRBV7-8 and TRBJ2-1; 7 nucleotides match TRBD1. Trimming at V came to 0 bases and at J to 2 bases, leaving 4 bases not matched to a gene. Germline V gives CDR1 SGHVS, CDR2 FQNEAQ. The CDR3 runs to 16 residues.

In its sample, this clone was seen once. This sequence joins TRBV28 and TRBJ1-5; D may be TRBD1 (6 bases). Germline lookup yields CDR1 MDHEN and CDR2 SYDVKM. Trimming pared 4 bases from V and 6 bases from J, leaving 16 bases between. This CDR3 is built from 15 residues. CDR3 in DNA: TGTGCCAGCAGTTCTCGGGGGGCGAGTCTTCAGCCCCAGCATTTT. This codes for CASSSRGASLQPQHF. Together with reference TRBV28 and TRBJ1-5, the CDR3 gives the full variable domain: DVKVTQSSRYLVKRTGEKVFLECVQDMDHENMFWYRQDPGLGLRLIYFSYDVKMKEKGDIPEGYSVSREKKERFSLILESASTNQTSMYLCASSSRGASLQPQHFGDGTRLSIL.

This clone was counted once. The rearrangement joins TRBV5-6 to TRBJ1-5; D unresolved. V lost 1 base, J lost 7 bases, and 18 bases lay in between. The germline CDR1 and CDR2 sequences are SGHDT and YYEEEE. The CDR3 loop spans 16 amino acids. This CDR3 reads CASSLFRRAGLQPQHF. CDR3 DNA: TGTGCCAGCAGCTTGTTCCGGCGGGCAGGCCTACAGCCCCAGCATTTT.

CDR3 sequence: CASSAFGTLRQDEQYF. The CDR3 region has the DNA TGTGCCAGCAGTGCGTTCGGAACCCTCCGGCAGGACGAGCAGTACTTC. The gene calls are TRBV2 and TRBJ2-7, with no clear D. The CDR3 is 16 amino acids. V was cut by 4 bases and J by 5 bases, with 21 bases left in between. The germline V gene encodes CDR1 SNHLY and CDR2 FYNNEI.

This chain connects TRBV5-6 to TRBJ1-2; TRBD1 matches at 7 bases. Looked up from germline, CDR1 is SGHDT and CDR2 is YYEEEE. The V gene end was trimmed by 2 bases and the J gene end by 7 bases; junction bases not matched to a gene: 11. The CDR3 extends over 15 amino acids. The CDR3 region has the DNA TGTGCCAGCAGCTTAAGCGAGGGGGCGCATGGTGGCTACACCTTC. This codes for CASSLSEGAHGGYTF. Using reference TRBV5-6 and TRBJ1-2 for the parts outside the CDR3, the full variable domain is DAGVTQSPTHLIKTRGQQVTLRCSPKSGHDTVSWYQQALGQGPQFIFQYYEEEERQRGNFPDRFSGHQFPNYSSELNVNALLLGDSALYLCASSLSEGAHGGYTFGSGTRLTVV.